The 8 T cell receptor beta chains listed next were all sequenced from one sample in a study of cytomegalovirus exposure and HLA in healthy donors. The PCR contained 60 Vbeta and 13 Jbeta primers. Libraries were prepared by immunoSEQ multiplex PCR; TCRdb keeps only in-frame clonotypes and omits some of them. The data contain roughly 150,000 clones, over 55% of them singletons. The sample consisted of PBMCs. The receptors here all came from a man in his forties in good health and CMV-seronegative.

This clone has just a few counts. The rearrangement joins TRBV6-5 to TRBJ1-5, with D unclear. Per the germline V gene, CDR1 is MNHEY and CDR2 is SVGAGI. This CDR3 has 14 amino acids. Trimming took off 6 bases at V and 0 bases at J, with 9 bases between the two ends. The CDR3 nucleotides are TGTGCCAGCAGGTCGGGGAATAGCAATCAGCCCCAGCATTTT. Translated, it gives CASRSGNSNQPQHF.

This clone was detected once. The rearrangement uses TRBV28 and TRBJ1-5, with 7 bases aligning to TRBD1. There are 14 residues in the CDR3. CDR1 MDHEN and CDR2 SYDVKM come from the germline V gene. Trimming at V came to 5 bases and at J to 7 bases, leaving 8 bases not matched to a gene. CDR3 sequence reads: CASSKQGPRQPQHF. CDR3 DNA sequence: TGTGCCAGCAGTAAACAGGGGCCTCGACAGCCCCAGCATTTT. Variable domain in full (rest from reference TRBV28 and TRBJ1-5): DVKVTQSSRYLVKRTGEKVFLECVQDMDHENMFWYRQDPGLGLRLIYFSYDVKMKEKGDIPEGYSVSREKKERFSLILESASTNQTSMYLCASSKQGPRQPQHFGDGTRLSIL.

CDR3 in amino acids: CASSLSRQGQETQYF. CDR3 in DNA: TGTGCCAGCAGCTTGAGTAGACAGGGTCAAGAGACCCAGTACTTC. This rearrangement joins TRBV11-2 to TRBJ2-5; 7 bases line up with TRBD1. The CDR3 is 15 amino acids. Germline V gene sequence: CDR1 SGHAT, CDR2 FQNNGV. Trimming at V came to 3 bases and at J to 2 bases, leaving 6 bases not matched to a gene. Looking up the rest from reference TRBV11-2 and TRBJ2-5 gives the full variable domain: EAGVAQSPRYKIIEKRQSVAFWCNPISGHATLYWYQQILGQGPKLLIQFQNNGVVDDSQLPKDRFSAERLKGVDSTLKIQPAKLEDSAVYLCASSLSRQGQETQYFGPGTRLLVL.

The chain joins TRBV10-3 to TRBJ1-4; no definite D call. This CDR3 spans 12 amino acids. Trimming took 5 bases from V and 13 from J, leaving 14 bases between them. Germline loops: CDR1 ENHRY, CDR2 SYGVKD. The CDR3 nucleotides read TGTGCCATCAGTCCAAATGACGCGGGACTGTTTTTT. As protein: CAISPNDAGLFF.

This chain connects TRBV19 to TRBJ2-7, with D perhaps TRBD2 (5 bases). The V end was cut by 9 bases, the J end by 5 bases, with 11 bases between. The CDR3 is made up of 11 amino acids. Germline lookup yields CDR1 LNHDA and CDR2 SQIVND (reference sequence). CDR3 loop: CASAVGDEQYF. The CDR3 bases are TGTGCCAGCGCGGTCGGGGACGAGCAGTACTTC.

The chain joins TRBV29-1 to TRBJ2-7, with D possibly matching TRBD2 (5 bases). The CDR3 is 11 amino acids. CDR1 and CDR2 (germline): SQVTM, ANQGSEA. With 7 bases removed from V and 4 bases from J, the gap between germline ends came to 11 bases. The DNA of the CDR3 is TGCAGCGCCTCCCGCGGGTACGAGCAGTACTTC. This sequence encodes CSASRGYEQYF.

The chain employs TRBV6-6 and TRBJ1-1, with TRBD1 matching 7 bases. Trimming took 6 bases from V and 5 from J; bases not matched to a gene: 6. CDR3 length: 13 amino acids. Germline-derived CDR1 and CDR2 are MNHNY and SVGAGI (reference sequence). CDR3 DNA: TGTGCCAGCAGCGTATCCAGGGGGACTGAAGCTTTCTTT. Encoded protein: CASSVSRGTEAFF.

The chain's CDR3 is CASRGDSSYEQYF. The CDR3 coding sequence is TGTGCCAGCAGGGGGGACAGTAGCTACGAGCAGTACTTC. The chain is built from TRBV2 and TRBJ2-7; 7 bases align to TRBD1. CDR3 length: 13 amino acids. Germline CDR1 and CDR2: SNHLY and FYNNEI. V lost 6 bases and J lost 3; bases outside the gene matches: 5.